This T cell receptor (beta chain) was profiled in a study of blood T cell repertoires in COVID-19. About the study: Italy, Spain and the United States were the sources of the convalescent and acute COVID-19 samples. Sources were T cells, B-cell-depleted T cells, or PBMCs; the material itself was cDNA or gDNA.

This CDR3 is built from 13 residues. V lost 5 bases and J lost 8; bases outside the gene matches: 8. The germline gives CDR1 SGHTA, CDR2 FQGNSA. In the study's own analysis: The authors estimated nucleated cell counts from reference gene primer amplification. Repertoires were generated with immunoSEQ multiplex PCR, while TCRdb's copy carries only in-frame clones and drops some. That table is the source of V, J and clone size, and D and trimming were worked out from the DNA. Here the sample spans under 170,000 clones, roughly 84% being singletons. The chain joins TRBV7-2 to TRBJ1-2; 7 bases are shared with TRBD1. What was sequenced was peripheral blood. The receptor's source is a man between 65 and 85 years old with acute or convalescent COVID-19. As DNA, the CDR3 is TGTGCCAGCAGCCGGGACAGCCCAGGGGGCTACACCTTC. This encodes CASSRDSPGGYTF.